The 11 T cell receptor beta chains below all came from one sample that was sequenced in a study of shared clonotypes between healthy human individuals. Repertoires were generated with immunoSEQ multiplex PCR, while TCRdb's copy carries only in-frame clones and drops some. The repertoire includes over 2,000,000 clones, 80% to 95% of them detected once, and around 1.7% sits in the top ten. As defined, naive CD8 cells were CD45RO-negative and positively selected for CCR7, with terminally differentiated effector memory CD45RA+ cells excluded. Sequencing was carried out using naive CD8+ T cells from PBMCs. The receptors were sampled from a young man in good health. Some clones in this sample may be carry-over from other donors' samples.

V usage is TRBV30 and J usage is TRBJ2-7; 8 nucleotides agree with TRBD2. CDR3 length: 12 amino acids. V dropped 4 bases and J dropped 4; count of bases not matched to a gene: 3. Looked up from germline, CDR1 is GTSNPN and CDR2 is SVGIG (reference sequence). The CDR3 region is CAWTSGPYEQYF. DNA of the CDR3: TGTGCCTGGACTAGCGGGCCATACGAGCAGTACTTC.

This rearrangement joins TRBV28 to TRBJ2-1; D is unresolved. Germline CDR1 and CDR2: MDHEN and SYDVKM. CDR3 size: 13 residues. V was shortened by 7 bases and J by 5 bases, with 12 bases between the two germline ends. This CDR3 reads CASTRASDNEQFF. The DNA for the CDR3 is TGTGCCAGCACCCGAGCTTCCGACAATGAGCAGTTCTTC.

In its sample, this clone was seen a few times. V is TRBV27 and J is TRBJ1-2; 8 nucleotides line up with TRBD1. V shed 3 bases and J 6 bases; nucleotides not matched to a gene: 6. This CDR3 has 14 residues. Germline values: CDR1 MNHEY, CDR2 SMNVEV (reference sequence). CDR3 loop: CASSLRTGHDGYTF. The CDR3 bases are TGTGCCAGCAGTTTGAGGACAGGGCACGATGGCTACACCTTC.

This clone was seen a single time. The chain links TRBV2 to TRBJ1-1; D call uncertain. The CDR3 runs 15 residues. Trimming removed 10 bases from V and 1 base from J, with 19 bases in between. Germline V gene sequence: CDR1 SNHLY, CDR2 FYNNEI. CDR3 protein: CATESPTDPNTEAFF. In DNA, the CDR3 is TGTGCCACCGAGAGCCCCACAGACCCGAACACTGAAGCTTTCTTT.

This chain connects TRBV28 to TRBJ1-5; D ambiguous. Germline V gene lookup returns CDR1 MDHEN and CDR2 SYDVKM. The CDR3 spans 15 residues. The V end was cut by 5 bases, the J end by 5 bases, with 16 bases between. The CDR3 coding sequence is TGTGCCAGCAGTCCACTTTCCTATGGGCATCAGCCCCAGCATTTT. It translates to CASSPLSYGHQPQHF.

The chain links TRBV29-1 to TRBJ1-1; no clear D. V was cut by 2 bases and J by 4 bases, with 17 bases left in between. The CDR3 is made up of 15 amino acids. Germline V gives CDR1 SQVTM, CDR2 ANQGSEA. The CDR3 DNA reads as TGCAGCGTTGAACTTACTGCTACTTCGGGCACTGAAGCTTTCTTT. Translation gives CSVELTATSGTEAFF. The whole variable domain, remainder taken from reference TRBV29-1 and TRBJ1-1, is SAVISQKPSRDICQRGTSLTIQCQVDSQVTMMFWYRQQPGQSLTLIATANQGSEATYESGFVIDKFPISRPNLTFSTLTVSNMSPEDSSIYLCSVELTATSGTEAFFGQGTRLTVV.

The count of this clone is one. The rearrangement links TRBV19 to TRBJ1-5; D is uncertain. Germline values: CDR1 LNHDA, CDR2 SQIVND (reference sequence). The germline V and J ends were trimmed by 2 bases and 4 bases, with 12 bases remaining between them. The CDR3 has 15 residues. The CDR3 region is CASSIMGTYNQPQHF. For the CDR3, the DNA is TGTGCCAGTAGTATAATGGGAACCTATAATCAGCCCCAGCATTTT.

This chain uses TRBV6-6 with TRBJ2-2; 10 bases are shared with TRBD2. V lost 5 bases and J lost 4; bases outside the gene matches: 7. The CDR3 covers 16 residues. Germline CDR1 is MNHNY and CDR2 is SVGAGI (reference sequence). The CDR3 sequence: CASSRRTSGFTGELFF. In DNA form, the CDR3 reads TGTGCCAGCAGTCGCCGGACTAGCGGTTTCACCGGGGAGCTGTTTTTT.

The genes are TRBV21-1 and TRBJ1-1. TRBV21-1 is a pseudogene segment. The CDR3 spans 16 residues. The CDR3 DNA sequence: TGTGCCAGCAGCAAAGCGGGAGGAAACGGGGACACTGAAGCTTTCTTT. Translation: CASSKAGGNGDTEAFF.

This chain uses TRBV14 with TRBJ2-7, with 9 bases lining up with TRBD2. J gave up 0 bases and V 7 bases, and 13 bases lay outside the gene matches. The CDR3 is 17 residues long. From germline, CDR1 is SGHDN and CDR2 FVKESK. The CDR3 loop reads CASKRGETGVSSYEQYF. The CDR3 coding sequence is TGTGCCAGCAAGCGGGGGGAAACAGGAGTATCCTCCTACGAGCAGTACTTC. The entire variable domain, with the rest obtained from reference TRBV14 and TRBJ2-7, is as follows: EAGVTQFPSHSVIEKGQTVTLRCDPISGHDNLYWYRRVMGKEIKFLLHFVKESKQDESGMPNNRFLAERTGGTYSTLKVQPAELEDSGVYFCASKRGETGVSSYEQYFGPGTRLTVT.

The chain uses TRBV6-5 and TRBJ1-1; D not certain. This CDR3 spans 15 amino acids. Deletions cut 0 bases from V and 4 bases from J, with 12 bases between. Germline V gene lookup returns CDR1 MNHEY and CDR2 SVGAGI. The DNA of the CDR3 is TGTGCCAGCAGTTACTCGTATGGGATCGGCACTGAAGCTTTCTTT. Its protein product is CASSYSYGIGTEAFF.